The entry below describes one TCR beta chain. Its specificity is not known. The method was immunoSEQ multiplex PCR; TCRdb's version includes in-frame clones alone and lacks a portion of them. The sample shows about 88,000 clones, 92% of them seen only once. The data were taken from a study of graft-versus-host responses after intestinal transplantation. The CDR3 has 16 residues. Trimming removed 0 bases from V and 5 bases from J; junction bases left unmatched: 9. Per the germline V gene, CDR1 is SGHNT and CDR2 is YYREEE (reference sequence). This TCR was recovered from a human donor who received an intestinal transplant. Sequencing used unstimulated CD4+ T cells sorted from spleen or lymph node cells, obtained before intestinal transplant. The chain joins TRBV5-4 to TRBJ2-5; 8 nucleotides match TRBD2. CDR3 protein: CASSLGGAGVGETQYF. The CDR3 DNA reads as TGTGCCAGCAGCTTGGGGGGAGCGGGAGTCGGTGAGACCCAGTACTTC.